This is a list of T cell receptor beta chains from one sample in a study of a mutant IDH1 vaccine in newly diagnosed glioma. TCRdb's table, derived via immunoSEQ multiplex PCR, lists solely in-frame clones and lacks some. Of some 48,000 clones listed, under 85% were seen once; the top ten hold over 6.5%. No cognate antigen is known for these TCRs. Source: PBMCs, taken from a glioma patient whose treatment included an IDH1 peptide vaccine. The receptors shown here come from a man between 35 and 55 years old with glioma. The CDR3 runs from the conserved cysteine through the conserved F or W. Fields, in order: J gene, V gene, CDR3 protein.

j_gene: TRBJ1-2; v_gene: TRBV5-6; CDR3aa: CASSLRRQGNYGYTF
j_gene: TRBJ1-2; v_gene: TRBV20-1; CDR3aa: CSARADYGYTF
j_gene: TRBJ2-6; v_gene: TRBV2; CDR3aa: CASSDLGSGANVLTF
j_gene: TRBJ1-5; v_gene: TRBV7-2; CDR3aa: CASSQGGFSNQPQHF
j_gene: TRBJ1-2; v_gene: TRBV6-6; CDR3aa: CASTSSEALSGYTF
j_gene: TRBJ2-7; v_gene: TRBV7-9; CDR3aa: CASSEDGGTYEQYF
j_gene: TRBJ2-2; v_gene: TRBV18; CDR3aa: CASSPGLVTGELFF
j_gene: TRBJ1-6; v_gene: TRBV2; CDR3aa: CASLGPSSYNSPLHF
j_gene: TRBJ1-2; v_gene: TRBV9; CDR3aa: CASSVGGLVGYTF
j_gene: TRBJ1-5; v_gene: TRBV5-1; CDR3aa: CASSLEGSPDQPQHF
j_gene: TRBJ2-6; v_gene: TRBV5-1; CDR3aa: CASSLMVSGSGANVLTF
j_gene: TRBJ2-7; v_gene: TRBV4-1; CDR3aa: CASSQDRRPGEQYF
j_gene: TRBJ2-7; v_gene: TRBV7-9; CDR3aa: CASSPDRVSEQYF
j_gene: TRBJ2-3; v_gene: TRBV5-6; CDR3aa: CASSLRSGGADGTDTQYF
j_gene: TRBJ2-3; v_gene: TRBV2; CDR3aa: CASSGAGKNTQYF
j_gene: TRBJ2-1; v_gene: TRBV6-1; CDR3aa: CASSEGLNNEQFF
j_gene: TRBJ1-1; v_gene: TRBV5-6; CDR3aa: CASSFRSGGTEAFF
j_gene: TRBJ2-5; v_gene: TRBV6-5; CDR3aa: CASSRGGETQYF
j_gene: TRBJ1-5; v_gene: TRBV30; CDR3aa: CAWNRGNQPQHF
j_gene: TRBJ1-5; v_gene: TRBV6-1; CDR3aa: CASSVGIQPQHF
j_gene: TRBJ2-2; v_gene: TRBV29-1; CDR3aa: CSVVTGSRPGELFF
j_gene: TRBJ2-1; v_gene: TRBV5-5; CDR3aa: CASSLQGVHYNEQFF
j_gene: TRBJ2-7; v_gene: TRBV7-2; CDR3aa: CASSLSGGYEQYF
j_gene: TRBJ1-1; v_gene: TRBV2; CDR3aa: CASSPVDREAFF
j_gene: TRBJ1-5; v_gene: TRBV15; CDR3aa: CATSRPGGAQHF
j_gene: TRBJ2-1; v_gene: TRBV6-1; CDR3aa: CASSEALAGGLYEQFF
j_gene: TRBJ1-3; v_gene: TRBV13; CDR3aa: CASRRDRGRGNTIYF
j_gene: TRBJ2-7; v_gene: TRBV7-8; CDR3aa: CASSLEGVYEQYF
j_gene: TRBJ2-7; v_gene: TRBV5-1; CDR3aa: CASSPTGSSYEQYF
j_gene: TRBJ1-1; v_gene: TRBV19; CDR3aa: CASSIRGNTEAFF
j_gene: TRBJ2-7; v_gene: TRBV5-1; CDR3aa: CASSLAAGTYEQYF
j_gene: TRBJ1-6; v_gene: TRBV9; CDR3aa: CASSVDQGSYNSPLHF
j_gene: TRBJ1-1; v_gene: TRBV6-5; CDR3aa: CASRSGTGITEAFF
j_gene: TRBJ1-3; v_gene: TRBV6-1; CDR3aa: CASRKGTAETTTIYF
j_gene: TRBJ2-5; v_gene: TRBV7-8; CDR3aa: CASSSRGGGYQETQYF
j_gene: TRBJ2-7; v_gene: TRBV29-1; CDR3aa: CSVEGTPQGVGYEQYF
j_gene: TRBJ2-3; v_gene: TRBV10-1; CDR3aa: CASCPGAASTDTQYF
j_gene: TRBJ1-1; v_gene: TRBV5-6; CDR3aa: CASSLTGKLNTEAFF
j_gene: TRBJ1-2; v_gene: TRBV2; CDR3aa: CASSDPGQGALGYTF
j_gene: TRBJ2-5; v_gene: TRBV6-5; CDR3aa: CASSLAGGQETQYF
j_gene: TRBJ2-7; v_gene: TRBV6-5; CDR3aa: CASSSRDFPSYEQYF
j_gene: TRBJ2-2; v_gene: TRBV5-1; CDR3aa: CASSLGPSGLGELFF
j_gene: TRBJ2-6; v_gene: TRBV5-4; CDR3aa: CASSFLRGAVGGANVLTF